This TCR beta chain was documented in a study of CD8 T cells in Susac syndrome. Overall study context: Over five sequenced Susac syndrome patients had clinically active disease, while fewer than ten were in remission. Treatment status at blood draw for the Susac syndrome patients was therapy-naive, corticosteroids, or intravenous immunoglobulin alone.

Findings and caveats of the study: The study conceded that its TCR sequencing and HLA analysis involved relatively few individuals.

The CDR3 runs 12 residues. V was clipped by 6 bases and J by 0 bases, with 6 bases between them. The germline V gene has CDR1 SNHLY and CDR2 FYNNEI. On this clonotype itself: Its matching antigen is unknown.

Reverse transcription used roughly 0.45 to 1 ug RNA and random hexamers. TCRdb called the immunoSEQ multiplex PCR reads again in MiXCR, with one record for every CDR3 protein. The sample contains 85,000 to 120,000 distinct CDR3 sequences, roughly 94% of which appear only once. Sequenced material: CD8+ T cells from PBMCs. V and J are TRBV2 and TRBJ2-7; maybe TRBD2 (5 bases). The clonotype was recovered from a human donor with Susac syndrome. The CDR3 bases are TGTGCCAGCAGACTAGACTCCTACGAGCAGTACTTC. Amino acid sequence: CASRLDSYEQYF. Full variable domain (rest looked up from reference TRBV2 and TRBJ2-7): EPEVTQTPSHQVTQMGQEVILRCVPISNHLYFYWYRQILGQKVEFLVSFYNNEISEKSEIFDDQFSVERPDGSNFTLKIRSTKLEDSAMYFCASRLDSYEQYFGPGTRLTVT.